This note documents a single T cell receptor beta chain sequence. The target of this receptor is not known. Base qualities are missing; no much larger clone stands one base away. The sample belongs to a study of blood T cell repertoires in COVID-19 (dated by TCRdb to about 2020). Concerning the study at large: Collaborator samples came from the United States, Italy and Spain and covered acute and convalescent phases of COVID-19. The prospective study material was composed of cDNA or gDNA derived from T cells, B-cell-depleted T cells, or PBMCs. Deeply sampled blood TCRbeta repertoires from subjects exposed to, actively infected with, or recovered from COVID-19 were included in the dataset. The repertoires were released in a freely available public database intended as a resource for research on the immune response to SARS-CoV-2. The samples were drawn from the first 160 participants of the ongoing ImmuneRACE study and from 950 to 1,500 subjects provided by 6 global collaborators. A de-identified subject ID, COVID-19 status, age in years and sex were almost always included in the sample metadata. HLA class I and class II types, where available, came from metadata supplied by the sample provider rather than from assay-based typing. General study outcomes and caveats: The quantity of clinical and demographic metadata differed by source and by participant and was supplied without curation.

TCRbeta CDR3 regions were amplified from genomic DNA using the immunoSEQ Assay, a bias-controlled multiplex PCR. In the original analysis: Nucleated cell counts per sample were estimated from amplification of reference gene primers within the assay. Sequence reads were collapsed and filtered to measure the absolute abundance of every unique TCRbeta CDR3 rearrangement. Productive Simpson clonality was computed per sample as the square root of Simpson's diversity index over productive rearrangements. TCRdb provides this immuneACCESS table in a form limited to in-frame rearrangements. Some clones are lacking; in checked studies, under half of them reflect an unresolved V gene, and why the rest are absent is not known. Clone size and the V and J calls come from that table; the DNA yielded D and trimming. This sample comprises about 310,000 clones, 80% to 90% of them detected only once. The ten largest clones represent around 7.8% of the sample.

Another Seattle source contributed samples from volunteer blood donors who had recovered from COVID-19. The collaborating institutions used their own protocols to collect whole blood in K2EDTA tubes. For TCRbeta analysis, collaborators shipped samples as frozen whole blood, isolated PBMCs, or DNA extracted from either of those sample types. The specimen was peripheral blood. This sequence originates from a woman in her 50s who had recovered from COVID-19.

Here the CDR3 is given as CASWGLAGLGNEQFF. The DNA sequence follows: TGTGCCAGCTGGGGACTAGCGGGACTCGGTAATGAGCAGTTCTTC. Rearrangement joined TRBV27 to TRBJ2-1, with 13 bases aligning to TRBD2. The CDR3 starts with the cysteine, ends with the phenylalanine, and has 15 residues. Only the CDR3 part of the read is kept: 45 bases, read in frame from the first base. CDR1 and CDR2, per the germline V gene (reference sequence), are MNHEY and SMNVEV. V has 8 bases trimmed and J has 7 bases trimmed; junction bases matching no gene number 8.